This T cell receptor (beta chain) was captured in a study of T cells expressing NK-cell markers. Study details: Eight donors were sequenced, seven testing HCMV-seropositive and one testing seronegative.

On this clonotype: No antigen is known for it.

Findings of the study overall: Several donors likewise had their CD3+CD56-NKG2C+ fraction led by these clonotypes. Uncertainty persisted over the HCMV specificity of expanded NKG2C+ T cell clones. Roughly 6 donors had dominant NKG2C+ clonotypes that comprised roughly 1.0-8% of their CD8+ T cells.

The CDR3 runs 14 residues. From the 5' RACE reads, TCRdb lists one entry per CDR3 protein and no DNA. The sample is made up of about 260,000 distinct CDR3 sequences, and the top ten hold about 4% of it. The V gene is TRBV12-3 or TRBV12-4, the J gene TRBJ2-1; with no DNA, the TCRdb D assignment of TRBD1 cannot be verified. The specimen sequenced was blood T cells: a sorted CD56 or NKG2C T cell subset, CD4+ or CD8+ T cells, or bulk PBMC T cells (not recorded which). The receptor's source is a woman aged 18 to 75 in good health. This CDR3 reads CASSPGGMYNEQFF.